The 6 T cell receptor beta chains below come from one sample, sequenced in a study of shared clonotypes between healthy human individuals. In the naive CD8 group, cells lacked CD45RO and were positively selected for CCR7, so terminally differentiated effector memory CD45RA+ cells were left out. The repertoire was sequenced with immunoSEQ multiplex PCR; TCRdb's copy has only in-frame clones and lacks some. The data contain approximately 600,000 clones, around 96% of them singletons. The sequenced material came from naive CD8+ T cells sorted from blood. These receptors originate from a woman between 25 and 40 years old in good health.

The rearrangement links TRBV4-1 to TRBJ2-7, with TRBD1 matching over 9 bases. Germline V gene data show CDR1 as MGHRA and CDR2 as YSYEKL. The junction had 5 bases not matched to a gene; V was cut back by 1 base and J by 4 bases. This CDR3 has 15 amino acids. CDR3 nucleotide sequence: TGCGCCAGCAGCCAAGGGGCACAGGGGGCTTACGAGCAGTACTTC. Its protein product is CASSQGAQGAYEQYF.

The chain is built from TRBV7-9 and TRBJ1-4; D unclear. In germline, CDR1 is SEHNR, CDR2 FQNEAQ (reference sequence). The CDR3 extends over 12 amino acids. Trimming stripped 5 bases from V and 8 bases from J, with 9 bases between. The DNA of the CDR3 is TGTGCCAGCAGCCCCGATTGGGAAAAACTGTTTTTT. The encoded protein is CASSPDWEKLFF.

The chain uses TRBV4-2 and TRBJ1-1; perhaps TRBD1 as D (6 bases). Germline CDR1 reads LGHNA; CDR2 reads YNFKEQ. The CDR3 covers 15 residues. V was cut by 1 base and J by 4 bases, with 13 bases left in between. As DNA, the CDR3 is TGTGCCAGCAGCCAAGGGGACACAGCCGGCACTGAAGCTTTCTTT. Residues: CASSQGDTAGTEAFF.

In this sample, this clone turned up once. The CDR3, as DNA: TGTGCCAGCAGCTTAGCCGGACTAGCGGGAGGGTACCAAGAGACCCAGTACTTC. This gives the protein CASSLAGLAGGYQETQYF. J is TRBJ2-5 and V is TRBV11-2; 15 bases align to TRBD2. After removal of 1 base from V and 0 bases from J, the junction contained 3 bases not matched to a gene. Germline lookup yields CDR1 SGHAT and CDR2 FQNNGV. CDR3 length: 18 amino acids.

CDR3 coding DNA: TGTGTCAGAAGCCTACAAGGGGGCTCTAGGTCACCCCTCCACTTT. Residues: CVRSLQGGSRSPLHF. This chain uses TRBV7-5 with TRBJ1-6; the D segment call TRBD1 is taken from the table without a DNA check. TRBV7-5 is a listed pseudogene. CDR3 length: 15 residues.

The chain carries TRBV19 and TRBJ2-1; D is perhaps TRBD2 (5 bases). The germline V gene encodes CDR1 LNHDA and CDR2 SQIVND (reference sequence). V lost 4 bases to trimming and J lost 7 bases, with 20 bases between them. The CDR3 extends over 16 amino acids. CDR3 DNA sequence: TGTGCCAGTAGTACCCAGAGAGGTGGTCGGGGAAATGAGCAGTTCTTC. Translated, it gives CASSTQRGGRGNEQFF.